These 27 T cell receptor beta chains were all obtained from the same sample, sequenced in a study of cytomegalovirus exposure and HLA in healthy donors. The study ran its PCR with 60 Vbeta and 13 Jbeta primers. This table comes from immunoSEQ multiplex PCR, and its TCRdb copy is limited to in-frame clones, with some not included. The sample gives approximately 89,000 clones, less than 65% of which show up once; 4.5% to 7% is in the top ten. Sample: PBMCs. The receptor source for this set is a woman in her 30s in good health and CMV-seropositive.

The rearrangement uses TRBV4-2 and TRBJ1-5, with 10 bases fitting TRBD1. J gave up 7 bases and V 2 bases, and 5 bases lay outside the gene matches. Germline-derived CDR1 and CDR2 are LGHNA and YNFKEQ. The CDR3 spans 15 residues. The CDR3 nucleotides are TGTGCCAGCAGCCAAACCGGGACAGGGGACCAGCCCCAGCATTTT. It is translated as CASSQTGTGDQPQHF.

V and J are TRBV6-6 and TRBJ1-1; 7 bases align to TRBD1. Per the germline V gene, CDR1 is MNHNY and CDR2 is SVGAGI (reference sequence). The trim removed 2 bases at V and 1 base at J, leaving 4 bases unmatched. The CDR3 loop spans 15 amino acids. The CDR3 sequence is CASSYDRAQNTEAFF. The CDR3 DNA reads TGTGCCAGCAGTTACGACAGGGCACAGAACACTGAAGCTTTCTTT.

This chain links TRBV7-2 with TRBJ1-6; perhaps TRBD1 as D (5 bases). The V and J ends lost 2 bases and 6 bases respectively, with 11 bases between them. This CDR3 comprises 15 residues. In germline, CDR1 is SGHTA, CDR2 FQGNSA. Here the CDR3 reads CASSLSRAINSPLHF. CDR3 nucleotides: TGTGCCAGCAGCTTATCCAGGGCTATTAATTCACCCCTCCACTTT.

The table lists this clone with a few counts. The chain employs TRBV5-1 and TRBJ2-2, with 11 positions matching TRBD1. This CDR3 region has 16 residues. The germline CDR1 and CDR2 sequences are SGHRS and YFSETQ. V shed 4 bases and J 4 bases; nucleotides not matched to a gene: 6. The CDR3 DNA reads as TGCGCCAGCAGCACGGGACAGGGGGAAGGCACCGGGGAGCTGTTTTTT. This sequence encodes CASSTGQGEGTGELFF. Based on the CDR3 plus reference TRBV5-1 and TRBJ2-2, the full variable domain is KAGVTQTPRYLIKTRGQQVTLSCSPISGHRSVSWYQQTPGQGLQFLFEYFSETQRNKGNFPGRFSGRQFSNSRSEMNVSTLELGDSALYLCASSTGQGEGTGELFFGEGSRLTVL.

The V gene is TRBV18, the J gene TRBJ1-1; D perhaps matches TRBD1 (6 bases). V lost 1 base, J lost 5 bases, and 23 bases lay in between. In germline, CDR1 is KGHSH, CDR2 LQKENI. The CDR3 totals 18 residues. Here the CDR3 DNA reads TGTGCCAGCTCACCACGGTTGGACAGATACATCCAGAAGACTGAAGCTTTCTTT. Translation: CASSPRLDRYIQKTEAFF.

This clone was seen more than once but under ten times. The chain has TRBV4-1 and TRBJ1-4, with 12 bases identical to TRBD1. Per germline, CDR1 MGHRA and CDR2 YSYEKL. V was clipped by 2 bases and J by 8 bases; unmatched bases: 3. The CDR3 contains 15 residues. CDR3 coding DNA: TGCGCCAGCAGCCAAACCGGGACAGGGGGCGAAAAACTGTTTTTT. This gives the protein CASSQTGTGGEKLFF.

The chain is built from TRBV19 and TRBJ2-1, with TRBD1 matching 9 bases. Trimming removed 1 base from V and 6 bases from J; junction bases left unmatched: 7. The CDR3 covers 16 residues. Germline V lookup: CDR1 LNHDA, CDR2 SQIVND (reference sequence). The CDR3 sequence: CASSIVIGTGFNEQFF. CDR3 nucleotide sequence: TGTGCCAGTAGTATAGTAATAGGGACAGGGTTCAATGAGCAGTTCTTC. The entire variable domain, with the rest obtained from reference TRBV19 and TRBJ2-1, is as follows: DGGITQSPKYLFRKEGQNVTLSCEQNLNHDAMYWYRQDPGQGLRLIYYSQIVNDFQKGDIAEGYSVSREKKESFPLTVTSAQKNPTAFYLCASSIVIGTGFNEQFFGPGTRLTVL.

The chain uses TRBV6-1 and TRBJ2-7; TRBD2 matches at 7 bases. The CDR3 loop spans 13 amino acids. Germline V gives CDR1 MNHNS, CDR2 SASEGT. V was pared by 8 bases and J by 2 bases, with 6 bases of the junction left unmatched. The CDR3 DNA reads TGTGCCAGCCGGGGGGAGAATACCTACGAGCAGTACTTC. Protein sequence: CASRGENTYEQYF.

This clone was seen a handful of times. The chain recombines TRBV10-2 with TRBJ1-5; 9 nucleotides match TRBD1. V lost 7 bases and J lost 10; bases outside the gene matches: 11. In germline, CDR1 is WSHSY, CDR2 SAAADI. The CDR3 has 14 residues. CDR3 sequence reads: CASTQTGGSSPQHF. The DNA for the CDR3 is TGCGCCAGCACCCAAACAGGGGGCTCCTCACCCCAGCATTTT.

This clone turned up a few times. This rearrangement joins TRBV27 to TRBJ2-7; D might be TRBD1 (6 bases). Germline V CDR1 and CDR2: MNHEY, SMNVEV (reference sequence). The CDR3 is 15 amino acids. The germline V and J ends were trimmed by 6 bases and 0 bases, with 15 bases remaining between them. The CDR3 coding sequence is TGTGCCAGCAGGCGGATAGGGGGAAGCTCCTACGAGCAGTACTTC. Protein sequence: CASRRIGGSSYEQYF.

J is TRBJ2-3 and V is TRBV13; 7 nucleotides line up with TRBD2. The CDR3 consists of 17 residues. CDR1 PRHDT and CDR2 FYEKMQ come from the germline V gene (reference sequence). V dropped 5 bases and J dropped 0; count of bases not matched to a gene: 11. CDR3 coding DNA: TGTGCCAGCAGCCCCAGCGGATGGCGGGGGAGCACAGATACGCAGTATTTT. Amino acid sequence: CASSPSGWRGSTDTQYF. Together with reference TRBV13 and TRBJ2-3, the CDR3 gives the full variable domain: AAGVIQSPRHLIKEKRETATLKCYPIPRHDTVYWYQQGPGQDPQFLISFYEKMQSDKGSIPDRFSAQQFSDYHSELNMSSLELGDSALYFCASSPSGWRGSTDTQYFGPGTRLTVL.

Here the CDR3 DNA reads TGTGCCAGCAGTTTTTCGGGGGGCGGTAACATTCAGTACTTC. Protein product: CASSFSGGGNIQYF. The V call is TRBV28, the J call TRBJ2-4; D perhaps matches TRBD2 (7 bases). Looked up from germline, CDR1 is MDHEN and CDR2 is SYDVKM. This CDR3 has 14 residues. V gave up 3 bases and J gave up 7 bases, with 13 bases separating them.

The chain joins TRBV7-9 to TRBJ2-5, with TRBD1 matching 12 bases. Germline V lookup: CDR1 SEHNR, CDR2 FQNEAQ (reference sequence). The V segment lost 5 bases and the J segment 4 bases; nucleotides outside the gene matches: 17. This CDR3 comprises 19 residues. The CDR3 DNA follows: TGTGCCAGCAGCCCAGAAGGGGGACAGGGGGCGTGGGGTGGAGAGACCCAGTACTTC. Translation: CASSPEGGQGAWGGETQYF.

The chain uses TRBV19 and TRBJ1-5; no reliable D call. V lost 7 bases to trimming and J lost 0 bases, with 7 bases between them. The CDR3 loop spans 13 amino acids. Germline V gene sequence: CDR1 LNHDA, CDR2 SQIVND (reference sequence). The CDR3: CASNRDSNQPQHF. The CDR3 DNA reads TGTGCCAGTAACAGAGATAGCAATCAGCCCCAGCATTTT.

A note on this clone: The CDR3 does not close with the conserved phenylalanine or tryptophan, likely indicating a read error. This rearrangement joins TRBV7-9 to TRBJ2-7; 9 bases line up with TRBD1. The CDR3 loop spans 16 amino acids. The V gene's germline CDR1 is SEHNR and CDR2 FQNEAQ (reference sequence). V gave up 8 bases and J gave up 0 bases; unmatched junction bases: 11. As DNA, the CDR3 is TGTGCCAGCCGCCCCCTACCGGGACAGGGCTCCTACGAGCAGTACCTC. Its protein product is CASRPLPGQGSYEQYL.

V and J are TRBV18 and TRBJ1-4; 7 positions match TRBD1. The CDR3 spans 14 residues. Germline CDR1 KGHSH, CDR2 LQKENI. The V gene end was trimmed by 2 bases and the J gene end by 7 bases; junction bases not matched to a gene: 4. CDR3 amino acids: CASSPRGPPEKLFF. Here the CDR3 DNA reads TGTGCCAGCTCACCAAGGGGGCCCCCTGAAAAACTGTTTTTT.

The chain is built from TRBV6-1 and TRBJ2-2; D unresolved. The V and J ends lost 2 bases and 1 base respectively, with 5 bases between them. The CDR3 length is 14 residues. CDR1 is MNHNS, CDR2 SASEGT, per germline. CDR3 sequence: CASSEQVNTGELFF. CDR3 bases: TGTGCCAGCAGTGAACAGGTGAACACCGGGGAGCTGTTTTTT.

A remark on this clone: Sequence at one end of the junction differs from germline and may be a read error. The chain uses TRBV7-9 and TRBJ2-7; 7 bases fit TRBD1. The V gene's germline CDR1 is SEHNR and CDR2 FQNEAQ (reference sequence). This CDR3 is 14 amino acids long. The CDR3 region has the DNA TGTTCCAGCAGCTCAGGGGACAGACCCTACGAGCAGTACTTC. This codes for CSSSSGDRPYEQYF. Based on the CDR3 plus reference TRBV7-9 and TRBJ2-7, the full variable domain is DTGVSQNPRHKITKRGQNVTFRCDPISEHNRLYWYRQTLGQGPEFLTYFQNEAQLEKSRLLSDRFSAERPKGSFSTLEIQRTEQGDSAMYLCSSSSGDRPYEQYFGPGTRLTVT.

This clone appeared a single time. The rearrangement links TRBV28 to TRBJ1-2; D is ambiguous. The V end lost 3 bases, the J end lost 8 bases, and 16 bases lay between the germline ends. This CDR3 has 14 residues. CDR1 MDHEN and CDR2 SYDVKM come from the germline V gene. The CDR3 here is CASSFATPSRGYTF. In nucleotides, the CDR3 is TGTGCCAGCAGTTTCGCGACCCCCAGCAGGGGCTACACCTTC.

This chain joins TRBV14 and TRBJ1-1; 8 bases line up with TRBD1. CDR1 and CDR2 from the germline V gene are SGHDN and FVKESK. This CDR3 has 18 residues. Trimming cost V 0 bases and J 1 base; bases outside gene matches: 10. The CDR3 coding sequence is TGTGCCAGCAGCCAAGATCTTTGGCGGACAGGGCCGAACACTGAAGCTTTCTTT. As protein: CASSQDLWRTGPNTEAFF.

CDR3 residues: CASSSSGYQLTDTQYF. CDR3 in DNA: TGTGCCAGCAGCTCAAGCGGTTATCAACTCACAGATACGCAGTATTTT. This chain connects TRBV5-6 to TRBJ2-3, with a tentative D call TRBD2 (5 bases). V lost 3 bases to trimming and J lost 2 bases, with 16 bases between them. The CDR3 is 16 residues long. The germline gives CDR1 SGHDT, CDR2 YYEEEE.

The V gene is TRBV5-1, the J gene TRBJ2-2; TRBD2 agrees at 14 bases. The V segment lost 4 bases and the J segment 0 bases; nucleotides outside the gene matches: 5. Germline lookup yields CDR1 SGHRS and CDR2 YFSETQ. The CDR3 is 18 amino acids. This CDR3 reads CASSRGLAGGPNTGELFF. The CDR3 region has the DNA TGCGCCAGCAGCCGAGGACTAGCGGGGGGACCGAACACCGGGGAGCTGTTTTTT.

The rearrangement joins TRBV19 to TRBJ1-6, with D unresolved. The germline CDR1 and CDR2 sequences are LNHDA and SQIVND (reference sequence). V was shortened by 9 bases and J by 1 base, with 13 bases between the two germline ends. CDR3 length: 15 residues. The CDR3 spells CASVRTGSYNSPLHF. CDR3 DNA sequence: TGTGCCAGCGTACGAACGGGGTCCTATAATTCACCCCTCCACTTT. The variable domain in full, with the rest retrieved from reference TRBV19 and TRBJ1-6, is DGGITQSPKYLFRKEGQNVTLSCEQNLNHDAMYWYRQDPGQGLRLIYYSQIVNDFQKGDIAEGYSVSREKKESFPLTVTSAQKNPTAFYLCASVRTGSYNSPLHFGNGTRLTVT.

The rearrangement uses TRBV5-4 and TRBJ1-2; 8 bases are a match to TRBD1. Germline V gives CDR1 SGHNT, CDR2 YYREEE (reference sequence). This CDR3 region has 14 residues. V lost 0 bases and J lost 8; bases outside the gene matches: 6. This chain's CDR3 is CASSLEVRGQGYTF. The CDR3 region has the DNA TGTGCCAGCAGCTTGGAGGTCAGGGGGCAGGGCTACACCTTC.

The chain recombines TRBV19 with TRBJ1-2; D might be TRBD1 (6 bases). CDR3 length: 14 amino acids. V lost 1 base, J lost 6 bases, and 12 bases lay in between. CDR1 and CDR2 (germline): LNHDA, SQIVND (reference sequence). CDR3 in DNA: TGTGCCAGTAGTATAGGAAGGACAGAGCATGGCTACACCTTC. Its translation: CASSIGRTEHGYTF.

This clone turned up a few times. CDR3 amino acids: CASRALGRGNYEQYF. CDR3 coding DNA: TGTGCCAGCAGGGCACTGGGCAGGGGAAACTACGAGCAGTACTTC. The chain couples TRBV6-5 to TRBJ2-5, with D possibly being TRBD1 (6 bases). The DNA matches TRBJ2-7 better at its end, which makes the J call doubtful. Germline loops: CDR1 MNHEY, CDR2 SVGAGI. The CDR3 totals 15 residues.

V gene TRBV5-1 combines with J gene TRBJ1-2, with unresolved D. The CDR3 is 14 residues long. The germline gives CDR1 SGHRS, CDR2 YFSETQ. V was pared by 0 bases and J by 8 bases, with 14 bases between. CDR3 region: CASSLGSPRLGYTF. CDR3 DNA sequence: TGCGCCAGCAGCTTGGGATCCCCCCGACTGGGCTACACCTTC. The variable domain in full, completed from reference TRBV5-1 and TRBJ1-2, reads KAGVTQTPRYLIKTRGQQVTLSCSPISGHRSVSWYQQTPGQGLQFLFEYFSETQRNKGNFPGRFSGRQFSNSRSEMNVSTLELGDSALYLCASSLGSPRLGYTFGSGTRLTVV.